One and the same sample provided the 24 T cell receptor beta chains below, sequenced in a study of regulatory T cells in long-lasting Graves disease. Time point noted: persistent/refractory GD, antithyroid drugs over 5 years with positive TRAb. From RNA extracted from PBMCs, the TCR library was made. To make TCR beta libraries, researchers used iRepertoire HTBI primers and Arm-PCR of CDR3 regions. TCRdb re-analysed the multiplex PCR reads in MiXCR, keeping a single row per CDR3 protein. The sample consists of roughly 700,000 distinct CDR3 sequences, 30% of them appearing once. The specimen was peripheral blood mononuclear cells (PBMCs), collected when the disease was refractory, from a patient treated with antithyroid drugs. The receptors shown here come from a female donor with Graves disease.

V usage is TRBV7-2 and J usage is TRBJ2-7, with D unclear. Germline V gene data show CDR1 as SGHTA and CDR2 as FQGNSA. This CDR3 spans 15 amino acids. The germline V and J ends were trimmed by 5 bases and 4 bases, with 18 bases remaining between them. CDR3 nucleotide sequence: TGTGCCAGCAGCGTAACCCCCCAGACACTATACGAGCAGTACTTC. It codes for CASSVTPQTLYEQYF.

This clonotype was seen a handful of times. The chain is built from TRBV27 and TRBJ1-6; 7 bases match TRBD1. J gave up 10 bases and V 9 bases, and 9 bases lay outside the gene matches. Germline loops: CDR1 MNHEY, CDR2 SMNVEV (reference sequence). CDR3 length: 13 amino acids. The CDR3 loop reads CASRTGEDSPLHF. The DNA for the CDR3 is TGTGCCAGTCGAACAGGGGAGGACTCACCCCTCCACTTT.

This clonotype came up many times. The chain carries TRBV12-3 or TRBV12-4 and TRBJ2-5; 12 nucleotides align to TRBD2. This CDR3 contains 16 residues. V trimming: 6 bases; J trimming: 4 bases; junction bases outside the gene matches: 9. CDR3 loop: CASRTGLAGPRETQYF. DNA of the CDR3: TGTGCCAGCAGGACGGGACTAGCGGGCCCCCGAGAGACCCAGTACTTC.

This sequence joins TRBV20-1 and TRBJ2-5; 7 bases map to TRBD1. Germline CDR1 DFQATT, CDR2 SNEGSKA (reference sequence). The CDR3 contains 13 residues. V gave up 1 base and J gave up 5 bases; unmatched junction bases: 4. The CDR3 protein is CSARVTGRETQYF. CDR3 sequence (DNA): TGCAGTGCTAGAGTGACAGGGCGCGAGACCCAGTACTTC.

As to this clonotype: This sequence may be a read error, since a much larger clone differs from it by one base. This chain connects TRBV5-6 to TRBJ1-1, with 7 bases aligning to TRBD1. The germline V gene encodes CDR1 SGHDT and CDR2 YYEEEE. The CDR3 covers 14 residues. Trimming removed 6 bases from V and 1 base from J; junction bases left unmatched: 6. The CDR3 loop reads CASTSRTGNTEAFF. The CDR3 bases are TGTGCCAGCACCTCCAGGACAGGGAACACTGAAGCTTTCTTT.

The table lists this clonotype with a few counts. The chain links TRBV5-1 to TRBJ1-5; D is unclear. V was trimmed by 0 bases and J by 1 base, leaving 8 bases between them. The CDR3 is 15 residues long. Germline CDR1 SGHRS, CDR2 YFSETQ. The DNA for the CDR3 is TGCGCCAGCAGCTTGGGTGTGGGGAGCAATCAGCCCCAGCATTTT. Amino acids: CASSLGVGSNQPQHF.

This clonotype was recorded many times. This chain connects TRBV2 to TRBJ2-7, with 9 bases fitting TRBD2. After removal of 6 bases from V and 3 bases from J, the junction contained 9 bases not matched to a gene. CDR1 is SNHLY, CDR2 FYNNEI, per germline. There are 15 residues in the CDR3. DNA of the CDR3: TGTGCCAGCAGCGCCGGGACTAGCTCATACTACGAGCAGTACTTC. It encodes CASSAGTSSYYEQYF.

This clonotype was recorded once. The gene calls are TRBV28 and TRBJ1-1, with a weak D call TRBD1 (6 bases). The V end lost 6 bases, the J end lost 1 base, and 15 bases lay between the germline ends. The length of the CDR3 is 15 residues. Germline-derived CDR1 and CDR2 are MDHEN and SYDVKM. The CDR3 DNA reads TGTGCCAGCAGCTCGACCGACAGGAGGAACACTGAAGCTTTCTTT. It translates to CASSSTDRRNTEAFF.

This clonotype appeared a few times. The V and J genes are TRBV19 and TRBJ1-5; D gene unclear. This CDR3 is 13 amino acids long. Trimming pared 0 bases from V and 8 bases from J, leaving 8 bases between. Germline V gives CDR1 LNHDA, CDR2 SQIVND (reference sequence). The CDR3 is CASSIDLEKPQHF. In DNA, the CDR3 is TGTGCCAGTAGTATAGATCTAGAGAAGCCCCAGCATTTT.

The V and J genes are TRBV20-1 and TRBJ2-3; tentatively, D is TRBD1 (6 bases). V lost 0 bases, J lost 1 base, and 11 bases lay in between. From germline, CDR1 is DFQATT and CDR2 SNEGSKA (reference sequence). The CDR3 is 15 amino acids. The CDR3 DNA reads as TGCAGTGCTAGAGAAAACAGGGTCCGCACAGATACGCAGTATTTT. It specifies CSARENRVRTDTQYF.

This clonotype came up many times. The gene calls are TRBV6-1 and TRBJ1-6; TRBD1 matches 7 bases. Germline values: CDR1 MNHNS, CDR2 SASEGT. Trimming removed 2 bases from V and 9 bases from J; junction bases left unmatched: 4. The CDR3 is 14 residues long. As DNA, the CDR3 is TGTGCCAGCAGTGAACAACAGGGGAGTTCACCCCTCCACTTT. The encoded protein is CASSEQQGSSPLHF.

This clonotype was seen only a few times. The rearrangement joins TRBV2 to TRBJ2-7; 13 positions match TRBD2. Trimming removed 6 bases from V and 6 bases from J; junction bases left unmatched: 17. Germline CDR1 and CDR2: SNHLY and FYNNEI. This CDR3 region has 18 residues. The CDR3, as DNA: TGTGCCAGCAGCTTAGATGGCGTCGGACTAGCGGGAGCATCCGAGCAGTACTTC. As protein: CASSLDGVGLAGASEQYF.

CDR3 coding DNA: TGTGCCAGCAGTTACCGTCCCACTTACGAGCAGTACTTC. Its translation is CASSYRPTYEQYF. This sequence joins TRBV6-5 and TRBJ2-7, with D unresolved. Trimming stripped 2 bases from V and 4 bases from J, with 9 bases between. The germline V gene has CDR1 MNHEY and CDR2 SVGAGI. CDR3 size: 13 residues.

The rearrangement joins TRBV20-1 to TRBJ2-7; 9 nucleotides agree with TRBD1. Germline lookup yields CDR1 DFQATT and CDR2 SNEGSKA (reference sequence). The junction had 10 bases not matched to a gene; V was cut back by 3 bases and J by 4 bases. The CDR3 is 15 residues long. CDR3 protein: CSASGGDRDLYEQYF. CDR3 in DNA: TGCAGTGCTAGTGGAGGGGACAGGGATTTATACGAGCAGTACTTC.

The table lists this clonotype with a few counts. This chain connects TRBV20-1 to TRBJ1-2, with D unclear. This CDR3 has 15 amino acids. The germline V gene encodes CDR1 DFQATT and CDR2 SNEGSKA (reference sequence). Trimming removed 0 bases from V and 4 bases from J, with 15 bases in between. CDR3 sequence (DNA): TGCAGTGCTAGAGATCAGCACATCGATGTCTATGGCTACACCTTC. Translating gives CSARDQHIDVYGYTF.

This rearrangement joins TRBV25-1 to TRBJ1-6, with a tentative D call TRBD1 (5 bases). This CDR3 comprises 12 residues. The V and J ends lost 3 bases and 14 bases respectively, with 11 bases between them. Germline V CDR1 and CDR2: MGHDK, SYGVNS. For the CDR3, the DNA is TGTGCCAGCAGTGATGAGGGGTCAACCCTCCACTTT. It codes for CASSDEGSTLHF.

V usage is TRBV28 and J usage is TRBJ2-1; D may be TRBD1 (5 bases). The length of the CDR3 is 13 residues. The germline CDR1 and CDR2 sequences are MDHEN and SYDVKM. V dropped 6 bases and J dropped 10 bases, with 16 bases sitting between them. The CDR3 loop is CASRYRGSPEQFF. The CDR3 DNA sequence: TGTGCCAGCAGATATAGGGGTAGTCCCGAGCAGTTCTTC.

The chain recombines TRBV4-1 with TRBJ2-7, with 7 positions matching TRBD1. Germline lookup yields CDR1 MGHRA and CDR2 YSYEKL. V lost 1 base to trimming and J lost 4 bases; unmatched junction nucleotides: 10. CDR3 length: 16 residues. The CDR3 DNA follows: TGCGCCAGCAGCCAAGGGGTCACTTCCAGGGGGTACGAGCAGTACTTC. It specifies CASSQGVTSRGYEQYF.

This clonotype appeared many times. This chain links TRBV12-3 or TRBV12-4 with TRBJ1-2; no clear D. Trimming stripped 7 bases from V and 0 bases from J, with 15 bases between. The CDR3 consists of 15 residues. CDR3 sequence reads: CASTERAGTNYGYTF. The CDR3 DNA follows: TGTGCCAGCACCGAGAGGGCGGGGACTAACTATGGCTACACCTTC.

The genes are TRBV4-2 and TRBJ1-1; 9 bases align to TRBD1. The CDR3 is made up of 14 amino acids. Unmatched junction bases numbered 2, after V lost 0 bases and J lost 6 bases. CDR1 and CDR2 from the germline V gene are LGHNA and YNFKEQ. The CDR3 bases are TGTGCCAGCAGCCAAGATCGGGACAGGGCTGAAGCTTTCTTT. The encoded protein is CASSQDRDRAEAFF.

The V call is TRBV30, the J call TRBJ1-1; D may be TRBD1 (5 bases). Germline V gene data show CDR1 as GTSNPN and CDR2 as SVGIG (reference sequence). The CDR3 length is 14 residues. The V end lost 2 bases, the J end lost 4 bases, and 14 bases lay between the germline ends. CDR3 region: CAWSQFQTVTEAFF. In DNA, the CDR3 is TGTGCCTGGAGTCAGTTCCAGACAGTCACTGAAGCTTTCTTT. The full variable domain, its missing parts supplied by reference TRBV30 and TRBJ1-1, is SQTIHQWPATLVQPVGSPLSLECTVEGTSNPNLYWYRQAAGRGLQLLFYSVGIGQISSEVPQNLSASRPQDRQFILSSKKLLLSDSGFYLCAWSQFQTVTEAFFGQGTRLTVV.

This clonotype was seen repeatedly, ten times or more. The CDR3 sequence is CASSFLTVTGELFF. CDR3 DNA: TGTGCCAGCAGTTTCCTCACAGTCACCGGGGAGCTGTTTTTT. This chain links TRBV12-3 or TRBV12-4 with TRBJ2-2, with no clear D. Between the trimmed V and J ends, which lost 3 bases and 4 bases, there was a span of 9 bases. The CDR3 spans 14 residues.

The rearrangement joins TRBV19 to TRBJ1-2; D is perhaps TRBD1 (6 bases). The length of the CDR3 is 13 residues. V lost 4 bases and J 4 bases, leaving 10 bases between the germline ends. Germline V lookup: CDR1 LNHDA, CDR2 SQIVND (reference sequence). The CDR3 region is CASSKTGSYGYTF. The CDR3 coding sequence is TGTGCCAGTAGTAAAACAGGGTCCTATGGCTACACCTTC. The variable domain in full, with the rest retrieved from reference TRBV19 and TRBJ1-2, is DGGITQSPKYLFRKEGQNVTLSCEQNLNHDAMYWYRQDPGQGLRLIYYSQIVNDFQKGDIAEGYSVSREKKESFPLTVTSAQKNPTAFYLCASSKTGSYGYTFGSGTRLTVV.

This clonotype came up many times. V gene TRBV12-3 or TRBV12-4 combines with J gene TRBJ1-2; D uncertain. Trimming pared 8 bases from V and 6 bases from J, leaving 25 bases between. There are 16 residues in the CDR3. CDR3 nucleotide sequence: TGTGCCAGCTTCCCCCAAATACCCTCACAGAGTAATGGCTACACCTTC. It translates to CASFPQIPSQSNGYTF.